This TCR beta chain was sequenced for a study of control samples from healthy donors and cancer patients (dated by TCRdb to 2018 to 2020). The germline V and J ends show losses of 2 bases and 8 bases respectively, and no gene match explains 3 bases of the junction. The CDR3 numbers 15 residues from cysteine through phenylalanine. CDR3 DNA only is kept here, 45 bases in frame from base 1. Per the germline V gene, LGHNT is the CDR1 and FRNRAP is the CDR2. The library was made by the immunoSEQ multiplex PCR assay. The immuneACCESS repertoire file appears here via TCRdb, limited to in-frame rearrangements. These files lack a portion of the clones; in checked studies, under half of the deficit traces to unresolved V genes, and the cause of the others is not known. This sample gives some 80,000 clones in total; roughly 90% of them show up just once. Of the sample, about 2% is held by the ten largest clones.

Worth noting for this clone: Its recognized antigen is unknown. Base quality data are lacking; no much larger clone is found one base away.

This TCR came from a woman aged 60-75 years with head and neck cancer. Source material: PBMCs. Recombination connected TRBV12-5 to TRBJ2-1, with 13 middle bases fitting TRBD2. The DNA reads as follows: TGTGCTAGTGGTTTGCGGACTAGCGGGAGCTATGAGCAGTTCTTC. Its protein product is CASGLRTSGSYEQFF.